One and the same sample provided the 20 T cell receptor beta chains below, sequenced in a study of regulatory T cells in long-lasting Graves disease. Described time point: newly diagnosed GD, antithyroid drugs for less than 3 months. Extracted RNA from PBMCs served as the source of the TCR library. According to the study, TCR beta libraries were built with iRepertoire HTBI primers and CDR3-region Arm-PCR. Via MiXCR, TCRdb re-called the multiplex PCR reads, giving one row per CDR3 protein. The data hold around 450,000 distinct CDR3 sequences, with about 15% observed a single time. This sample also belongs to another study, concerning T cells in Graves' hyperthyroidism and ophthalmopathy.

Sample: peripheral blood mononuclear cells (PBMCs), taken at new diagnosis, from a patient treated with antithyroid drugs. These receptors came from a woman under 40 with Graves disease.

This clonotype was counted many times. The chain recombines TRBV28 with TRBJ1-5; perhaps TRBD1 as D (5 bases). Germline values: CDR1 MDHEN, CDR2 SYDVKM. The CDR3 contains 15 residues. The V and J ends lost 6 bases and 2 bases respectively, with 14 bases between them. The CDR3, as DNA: TGTGCCAGCAGCTCCCCACTGGGGGGCAATCAGCCCCAGCATTTT. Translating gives CASSSPLGGNQPQHF.

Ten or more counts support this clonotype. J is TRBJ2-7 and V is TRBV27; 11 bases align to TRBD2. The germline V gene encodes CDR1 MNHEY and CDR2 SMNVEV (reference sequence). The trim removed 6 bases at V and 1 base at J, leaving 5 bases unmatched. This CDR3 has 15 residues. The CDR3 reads CASRLGTSGSYEQYF. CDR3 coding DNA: TGTGCCAGCAGATTAGGGACTAGCGGTTCCTACGAGCAGTACTTC.

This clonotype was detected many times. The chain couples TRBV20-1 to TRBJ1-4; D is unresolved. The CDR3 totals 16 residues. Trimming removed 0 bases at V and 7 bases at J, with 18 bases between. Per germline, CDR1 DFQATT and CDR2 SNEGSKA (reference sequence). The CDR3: CSARDPDPTPGEKLFF. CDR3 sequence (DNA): TGCAGTGCTAGAGACCCTGACCCGACCCCAGGTGAAAAACTGTTTTTT.

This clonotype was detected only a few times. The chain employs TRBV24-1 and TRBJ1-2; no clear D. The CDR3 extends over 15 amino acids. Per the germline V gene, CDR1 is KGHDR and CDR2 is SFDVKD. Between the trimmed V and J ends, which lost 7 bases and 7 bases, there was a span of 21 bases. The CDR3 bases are TGTGCCACCAGCCCTCCCGGGTATGTAGGCGGTGGCTACACCTTC. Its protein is CATSPPGYVGGGYTF.

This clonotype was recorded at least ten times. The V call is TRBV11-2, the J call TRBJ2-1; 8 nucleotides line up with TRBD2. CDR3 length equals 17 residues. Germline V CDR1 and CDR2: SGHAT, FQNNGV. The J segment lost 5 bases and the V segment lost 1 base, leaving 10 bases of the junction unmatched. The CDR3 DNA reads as TGTGCCAGCAGCTTAGCAAAGGGCGGGAGGCTCCACAATGAGCAGTTCTTC. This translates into CASSLAKGGRLHNEQFF.

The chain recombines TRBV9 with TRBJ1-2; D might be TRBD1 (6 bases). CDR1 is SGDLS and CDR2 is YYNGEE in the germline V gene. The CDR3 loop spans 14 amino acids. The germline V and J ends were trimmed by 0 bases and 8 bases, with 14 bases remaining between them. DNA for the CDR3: TGTGCCAGCAGCGTAGATGCGGGGGGCCAGGGCTACACCTTC. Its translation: CASSVDAGGQGYTF.

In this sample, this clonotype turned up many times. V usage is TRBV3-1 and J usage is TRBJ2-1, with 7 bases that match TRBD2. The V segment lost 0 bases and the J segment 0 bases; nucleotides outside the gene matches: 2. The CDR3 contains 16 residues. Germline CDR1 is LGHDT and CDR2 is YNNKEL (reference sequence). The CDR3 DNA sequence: TGTGCCAGCAGCCAAGAACGCGGGAGCTCCTACAATGAGCAGTTCTTC. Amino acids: CASSQERGSSYNEQFF.

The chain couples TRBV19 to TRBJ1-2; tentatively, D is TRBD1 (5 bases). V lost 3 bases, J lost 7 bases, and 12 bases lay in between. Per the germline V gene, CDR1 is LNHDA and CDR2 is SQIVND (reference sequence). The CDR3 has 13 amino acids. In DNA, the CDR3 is TGTGCCAGTAGTATGTCGGGGCGCGGTGGCTACACCTTC. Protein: CASSMSGRGGYTF.

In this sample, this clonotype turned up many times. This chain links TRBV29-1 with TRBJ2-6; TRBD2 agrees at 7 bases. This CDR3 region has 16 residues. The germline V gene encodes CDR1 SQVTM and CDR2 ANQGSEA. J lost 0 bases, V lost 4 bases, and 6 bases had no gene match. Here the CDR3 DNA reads TGCAGCGTTGGGGGGGGTGTTCGCTCTGGGGCCAACGTCCTGACTTTC. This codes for CSVGGGVRSGANVLTF.

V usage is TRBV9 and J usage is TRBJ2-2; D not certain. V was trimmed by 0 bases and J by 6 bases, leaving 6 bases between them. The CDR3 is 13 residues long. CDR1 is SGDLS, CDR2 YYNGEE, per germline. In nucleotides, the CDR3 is TGTGCCAGCAGCGTAGGCAGCCCCGGGGAGCTGTTTTTT. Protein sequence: CASSVGSPGELFF.

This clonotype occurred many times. CDR3 in amino acids: CASRRESYNEQFF. The CDR3 DNA reads as TGTGCCAGCAGGCGGGAGAGCTACAATGAGCAGTTCTTC. The gene calls are TRBV2 and TRBJ2-1; 7 positions match TRBD2. There are 13 residues in the CDR3. The germline V gene has CDR1 SNHLY and CDR2 FYNNEI. V trimming: 6 bases; J trimming: 3 bases; junction bases outside the gene matches: 2.

The CDR3 sequence is CASRSPSSGNTIYF. In nucleotides, the CDR3 is TGTGCCAGCAGGTCACCGAGCTCTGGAAACACCATATATTTT. The chain is built from TRBV28 and TRBJ1-3; D not resolved. The CDR3 is made up of 14 amino acids. The germline gives CDR1 MDHEN, CDR2 SYDVKM. V was clipped by 6 bases and J by 0 bases, with 9 bases between them. The whole variable domain, filled in from reference TRBV28 and TRBJ1-3, reads DVKVTQSSRYLVKRTGEKVFLECVQDMDHENMFWYRQDPGLGLRLIYFSYDVKMKEKGDIPEGYSVSREKKERFSLILESASTNQTSMYLCASRSPSSGNTIYFGEGSWLTVV.

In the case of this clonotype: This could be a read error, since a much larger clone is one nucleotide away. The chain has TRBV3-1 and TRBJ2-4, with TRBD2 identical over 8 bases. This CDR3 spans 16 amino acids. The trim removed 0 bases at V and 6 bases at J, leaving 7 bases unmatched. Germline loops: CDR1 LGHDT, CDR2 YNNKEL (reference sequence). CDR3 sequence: CASSQEGLGGRNIQYF. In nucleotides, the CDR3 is TGTGCCAGCAGCCAAGAGGGACTAGGAGGGAGAAACATTCAGTACTTC.

CDR3 nucleotides: TGTGCCAGTAGTCGGAGGCGTCCAGGGAGCAATCAGCCCCAGCATTTT. Its protein is CASSRRRPGSNQPQHF. The chain combines TRBV19 with TRBJ1-5; D is possibly TRBD1 (5 bases). V was pared by 5 bases and J by 1 base, with 15 bases between. CDR1 LNHDA and CDR2 SQIVND come from the germline V gene (reference sequence). The length of the CDR3 is 16 residues.

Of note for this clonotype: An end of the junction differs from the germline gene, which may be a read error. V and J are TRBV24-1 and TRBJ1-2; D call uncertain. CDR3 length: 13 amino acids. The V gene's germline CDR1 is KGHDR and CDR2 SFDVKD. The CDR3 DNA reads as TGCGCCACCAGCGTGCGTACTAACTATGACTACACCTTC. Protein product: CATSVRTNYDYTF.

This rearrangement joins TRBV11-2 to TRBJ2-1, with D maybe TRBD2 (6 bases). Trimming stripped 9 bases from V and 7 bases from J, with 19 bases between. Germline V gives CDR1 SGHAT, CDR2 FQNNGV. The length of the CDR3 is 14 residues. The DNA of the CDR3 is TGTGCCAGTAGCCTCGTAGGGGCGGGAAATGAGCAGTTCTTC. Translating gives CASSLVGAGNEQFF.

DNA of the CDR3: TGTGCCAGCAGCGTACCCGGACTAGCGGGAGGGCCGCGGGACAATGAGCAGTTCTTC. It translates to CASSVPGLAGGPRDNEQFF. The chain is built from TRBV9 and TRBJ2-1; 15 bases align to TRBD2. Looked up from germline, CDR1 is SGDLS and CDR2 is YYNGEE. With V trimmed by 1 base and J by 5 bases, 10 bases remained unmatched. The CDR3 covers 19 residues.

This CDR3 reads CASSGTSGPSDEQFF. CDR3 nucleotides: TGTGCCAGCAGTGGGACTAGCGGGCCTTCCGATGAGCAGTTCTTC. V gene TRBV6-1 combines with J gene TRBJ2-1; 11 positions agree with TRBD2. Germline trimming cut 4 bases from V and 8 bases from J; bases unmatched to any gene: 7. Germline V gene data show CDR1 as MNHNS and CDR2 as SASEGT. CDR3 length: 15 residues.

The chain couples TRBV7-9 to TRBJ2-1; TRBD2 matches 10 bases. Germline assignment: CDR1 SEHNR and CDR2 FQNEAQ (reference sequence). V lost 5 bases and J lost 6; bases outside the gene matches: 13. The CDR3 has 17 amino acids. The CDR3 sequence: CASSGPTPSGRVNEQFF. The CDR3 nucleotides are TGTGCCAGCAGCGGCCCAACCCCTAGCGGGAGAGTCAATGAGCAGTTCTTC.

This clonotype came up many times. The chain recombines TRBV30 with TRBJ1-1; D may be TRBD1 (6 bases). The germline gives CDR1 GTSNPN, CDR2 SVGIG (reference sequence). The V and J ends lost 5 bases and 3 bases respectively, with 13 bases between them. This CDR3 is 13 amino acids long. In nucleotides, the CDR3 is TGTGCCTGGGAAGGGGGAGGCCACACTGAAGCTTTCTTT. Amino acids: CAWEGGGHTEAFF.